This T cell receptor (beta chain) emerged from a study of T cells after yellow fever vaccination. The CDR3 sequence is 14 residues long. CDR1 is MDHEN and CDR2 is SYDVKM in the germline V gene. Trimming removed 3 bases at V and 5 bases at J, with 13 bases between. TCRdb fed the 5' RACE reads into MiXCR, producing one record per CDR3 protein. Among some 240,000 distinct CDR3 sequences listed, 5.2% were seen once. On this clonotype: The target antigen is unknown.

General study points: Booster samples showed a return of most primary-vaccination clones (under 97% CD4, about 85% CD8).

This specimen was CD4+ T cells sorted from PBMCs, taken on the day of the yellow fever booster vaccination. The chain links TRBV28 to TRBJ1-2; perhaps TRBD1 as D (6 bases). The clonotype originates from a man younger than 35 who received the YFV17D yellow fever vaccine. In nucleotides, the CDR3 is TGTGCCAGCAGTTTCACAGGGTTGGGGTATGGCTACACCTTC. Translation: CASSFTGLGYGYTF.